This TCR beta chain was sequenced for a study of graft-versus-host responses after intestinal transplantation. About the study: Multivisceral, liver-intestinal, or isolated intestinal transplants were performed in recipients.

Remarks on this clone: Its antigen is unidentified.

Produced via immunoSEQ multiplex PCR; TCRdb's table is partial and in-frame only. The sample contains about 94,000 clones, 91% of which appear only once. In germline, CDR1 is SGHRS, CDR2 YFSETQ. V lost 2 bases to trimming and J lost 8 bases, with 14 bases between them. The CDR3 loop spans 14 amino acids. Whole-study findings and limits: Allograft graft-versus-host to host-versus-graft clonal ratios ran high in patients with graft-donor T cell macrochimerism. Present in recipient marrow, GvH clones included some that appeared first in ileum or blood.

The chain carries TRBV5-1 and TRBJ2-1; D gene unclear. The TCR sequence derives from a human donor who received an intestinal transplant. Material: unstimulated CD8+ T cells sorted from spleen or lymph node cells, obtained before intestinal transplant. The CDR3 region has the DNA TGCGCCAGCAGCTTCGGTCTTGAATACGATGAGCAGTTCTTC. Translation gives CASSFGLEYDEQFF.